A single sample is the source of the 24 T cell receptor beta chains below, sequenced in a study of blood T cell repertoires in COVID-19. Clones were read by immunoSEQ multiplex PCR, and TCRdb kept only the in-frame ones, dropping some. This table holds some 59,000 clones, roughly 80% found once. Sequenced input: peripheral blood. These receptor sequences come from an older man with active or convalescent COVID-19.

The CDR3 nucleotides are TGTGCCAGCAGCGACTCACGAGCGCGGCAAGAGACCCAGTACTTC. Protein product: CASSDSRARQETQYF. This rearrangement joins TRBV14 to TRBJ2-5; D is undetermined. Trimming removed 5 bases from V and 2 bases from J, with 15 bases in between. The germline CDR1 and CDR2 sequences are SGHDN and FVKESK. The CDR3 covers 15 residues.

The genes are TRBV18 and TRBJ2-1, with 11 positions matching TRBD2. The CDR3 spans 16 residues. Germline trimming cut 1 base from V and 5 bases from J; bases unmatched to any gene: 4. The V gene's germline CDR1 is KGHSH and CDR2 LQKENI. In DNA form, the CDR3 reads TGTGCCAGCTCACCACTGCTAGCGGGGGGACACAATGAGCAGTTCTTC. Its translation is CASSPLLAGGHNEQFF.

The chain couples TRBV18 to TRBJ2-1; TRBD1 is a possible D gene (5 bases). From germline, CDR1 is KGHSH and CDR2 LQKENI. Trimming removed 1 base at V and 5 bases at J, with 9 bases between. This CDR3 is 14 amino acids long. This CDR3 is CASSPRQRDNEQFF. The CDR3 DNA is TGTGCCAGCTCACCACGACAGAGAGACAATGAGCAGTTCTTC. The full variable domain, completed using reference TRBV18 and TRBJ2-1, is NAGVMQNPRHLVRRRGQEARLRCSPMKGHSHVYWYRQLPEEGLKFMVYLQKENIIDESGMPKERFSAEFPKEGPSILRIQQVVRGDSAAYFCASSPRQRDNEQFFGPGTRLTVL.

This clone was picked up a small number of times. The chain carries TRBV14 and TRBJ2-3; D possibly corresponds to TRBD1 (5 bases). Trimming removed 3 bases from V and 11 bases from J, with 18 bases in between. Per germline, CDR1 SGHDN and CDR2 FVKESK. The CDR3 is 14 residues long. The CDR3 is CASSHAQGMVKQYF. The CDR3, as DNA: TGTGCCAGCAGCCATGCCCAGGGTATGGTAAAGCAGTATTTT.

By share of the sample, this clone is large. In nucleotides, the CDR3 is TGTGCCAGCAGCTGGTGGGAGACTGCGACGAGGGAGCTGTTTTTT. As protein: CASSWWETATRELFF. The rearrangement joins TRBV13 to TRBJ2-2; D possibly corresponds to TRBD2 (5 bases). CDR1 is PRHDT and CDR2 is FYEKMQ in the germline V gene (reference sequence). V was cut by 4 bases and J by 9 bases, with 18 bases left in between. The CDR3 is 15 amino acids.

This clone has just one count. The chain carries TRBV7-2 and TRBJ2-3; D call uncertain. This CDR3 is 16 amino acids long. The germline V and J ends were trimmed by 5 bases and 1 base, with 16 bases remaining between them. CDR1 and CDR2 from the germline V gene are SGHTA and FQGNSA. In DNA form, the CDR3 reads TGTGCCAGCAGCCTCCCAGGTCAGCCCGGCACAGATACGCAGTATTTT. It yields the protein CASSLPGQPGTDTQYF.

The chain combines TRBV2 with TRBJ1-6; no clear D gene. Deletions cut 6 bases from V and 5 bases from J, with 5 bases between. CDR3 length equals 12 residues. Germline CDR1 reads SNHLY; CDR2 reads FYNNEI. As DNA, the CDR3 is TGTGCCAGCAGACAGAATAATTCACCCCTCCACTTT. This gives the protein CASRQNNSPLHF.

This chain connects TRBV6-1 to TRBJ2-7; possibly TRBD2 for D (6 bases). The CDR3 covers 14 residues. The germline gives CDR1 MNHNS, CDR2 SASEGT. Trimming pared 2 bases from V and 12 bases from J, leaving 20 bases between. CDR3 sequence: CASSELGHGLLLYF. DNA for the CDR3: TGTGCCAGCAGTGAACTAGGTCACGGACTACTATTGTACTTC.

The chain couples TRBV6-5 to TRBJ2-1; TRBD1 matches at 10 bases. The germline gives CDR1 MNHEY, CDR2 SVGAGI. The CDR3 runs 15 residues. The junction had 9 bases not matched to a gene; V was cut back by 6 bases and J by 7 bases. For the CDR3, the DNA is TGTGCCAGCAGCTTAGGACAGGGGGTCCTGAATGAGCAGTTCTTC. This sequence encodes CASSLGQGVLNEQFF.

This sequence joins TRBV18 and TRBJ2-5; a possible D gene is TRBD2 (6 bases). The CDR3 loop spans 15 amino acids. V was shortened by 4 bases and J by 2 bases, with 14 bases between the two germline ends. Germline V gives CDR1 KGHSH, CDR2 LQKENI. The DNA of the CDR3 is TGTGCCAGCTCACAGGGCCGGGAGAAGCAAGAGACCCAGTACTTC. Amino acids: CASSQGREKQETQYF.

The CDR3 region is CASSPGRISGSADTQYF. The CDR3 region has the DNA TGTGCCAGCAGCCCGGGCCGTATTAGCGGGAGTGCAGATACGCAGTATTTT. The genes are TRBV7-9 and TRBJ2-3, with TRBD2 identical over 9 bases. Germline CDR1 and CDR2: SEHNR and FQNEAQ (reference sequence). Unmatched junction bases numbered 13, after V lost 5 bases and J lost 4 bases. This CDR3 spans 17 amino acids.

The chain recombines TRBV4-1 with TRBJ1-1, with TRBD1 matching over 9 bases. This CDR3 region has 15 residues. J lost 11 bases, V lost 0 bases, and 10 bases had no gene match. Per germline, CDR1 MGHRA and CDR2 YSYEKL. CDR3 loop: CASSQEDLQGAGAFF. CDR3 sequence (DNA): TGCGCCAGCAGCCAAGAAGATTTACAGGGGGCAGGGGCTTTCTTT.

The J gene is TRBJ2-3, the V gene TRBV3-1 (or the pseudogene TRBV3-2), with 7 positions matching TRBD2. V shed 4 bases, J shed 0 bases, and the junction held 10 bases outside the gene matches. Germline-derived CDR1 and CDR2 are LGHDT and YNNKEL (reference sequence). This CDR3 has 17 amino acids. The DNA for the CDR3 is TGTGCCAGCAGCCTGCATGGGACTACCATAAGCACAGATACGCAGTATTTT. Translation gives CASSLHGTTISTDTQYF.

V is TRBV5-1 and J is TRBJ2-5; the D is unclear. In germline, CDR1 is SGHRS, CDR2 YFSETQ. The ends were cut back, 4 bases at V and 4 bases at J, with 11 bases in the middle. CDR3 length: 13 amino acids. The CDR3 sequence is CASSTGSGETQYF. For the CDR3, the DNA is TGCGCCAGCAGCACCGGGTCGGGAGAGACCCAGTACTTC.

For this clone: Different DNA sequences within this sample yield the same CDR3. This rearrangement joins TRBV12-3 or TRBV12-4 to TRBJ1-5, with 8 bases that match TRBD1. V gave up 5 bases and J gave up 5 bases; unmatched junction bases: 2. The CDR3 has 13 amino acids. CDR3 sequence (DNA): TGTGCCAGCAGTCTACAGGGGGATCAGCCCCAGCATTTT. Its protein is CASSLQGDQPQHF.

This chain joins TRBV18 and TRBJ2-2, with 8 nucleotides matching TRBD1. CDR1 is KGHSH and CDR2 is LQKENI in the germline V gene. The CDR3 totals 15 residues. The V gene end was trimmed by 5 bases and the J gene end by 6 bases; junction bases not matched to a gene: 8. The CDR3 loop reads CASSAGGVGAGELFF. DNA for the CDR3: TGTGCCAGCTCAGCAGGGGGCGTTGGAGCCGGGGAGCTGTTTTTT.

V gene TRBV7-2 combines with J gene TRBJ2-5; 9 bases agree with TRBD2. CDR1 and CDR2 from the germline V gene are SGHTA and FQGNSA. V was clipped by 5 bases and J by 4 bases; unmatched bases: 8. The CDR3 extends over 15 amino acids. The CDR3 DNA follows: TGTGCCAGCAGCCCCCAGGGACTAGCTACAGAGACCCAGTACTTC. It yields the protein CASSPQGLATETQYF.

The chain couples TRBV2 to TRBJ2-3; no clear D. This CDR3 comprises 14 residues. V was shortened by 7 bases and J by 3 bases, with 14 bases between the two germline ends. Germline CDR1 SNHLY, CDR2 FYNNEI. The CDR3 region is CASIPVVVTDTQYF. The CDR3 DNA follows: TGTGCCAGCATCCCGGTGGTGGTAACAGATACGCAGTATTTT.

The V gene is TRBV2, the J gene TRBJ2-2, with a possible D match to TRBD2 (5 bases). Looked up from germline, CDR1 is SNHLY and CDR2 is FYNNEI. The CDR3 has 15 residues. Trimming left V 7 bases short and J 0 bases short, with 12 bases between. CDR3 sequence: CASTTTSTNTGELFF. CDR3 coding DNA: TGTGCCAGCACGACTACCTCAACGAACACCGGGGAGCTGTTTTTT.

This clone was found once. This rearrangement joins TRBV5-4 to TRBJ2-5; no definite D call. Germline CDR1 SGHNT, CDR2 YYREEE (reference sequence). The CDR3 has 15 residues. V shed 4 bases and J shed 0 bases, with 13 bases lying between them. The CDR3: CASSRLLGDQETQYF. CDR3 in DNA: TGTGCCAGCAGCCGGTTGTTAGGAGACCAAGAGACCCAGTACTTC.

This rearrangement joins TRBV7-9 to TRBJ2-7; no definite D call. V lost 1 base and J 3 bases, leaving 10 bases between the germline ends. The CDR3 sequence is 14 residues long. Germline assignment: CDR1 SEHNR and CDR2 FQNEAQ (reference sequence). The DNA of the CDR3 is TGTGCCAGCAGCTTAGGTCAAGGAGACTACGAGCAGTACTTC. This sequence encodes CASSLGQGDYEQYF.

The chain is built from TRBV27 and TRBJ2-1; perhaps TRBD2 as D (6 bases). V gave up 7 bases and J gave up 3 bases, with 19 bases separating them. Germline V gene lookup returns CDR1 MNHEY and CDR2 SMNVEV (reference sequence). The CDR3 contains 16 residues. CDR3 nucleotides: TGTGCCAGCACGAGGGAGAGGCGGGGCGTCTACAATGAGCAGTTCTTC. Residues: CASTRERRGVYNEQFF.

The chain is built from TRBV9 and TRBJ1-4, with TRBD1 identical over 7 bases. The CDR3 is 15 residues long. In germline, CDR1 is SGDLS, CDR2 YYNGEE. Trimming took 0 bases from V and 7 from J; bases not matched to a gene: 6. Here the CDR3 DNA reads TGTGCCAGCAGCGTAGGGCAGGGGGAAGGTGAAAAACTGTTTTTT. Its translation is CASSVGQGEGEKLFF. Based on the CDR3 plus reference TRBV9 and TRBJ1-4, the full variable domain is DSGVTQTPKHLITATGQRVTLRCSPRSGDLSVYWYQQSLDQGLQFLIQYYNGEERAKGNILERFSAQQFPDLHSELNLSSLELGDSALYFCASSVGQGEGEKLFFGSGTQLSVL.

The chain employs TRBV5-1 and TRBJ2-3; D not resolved. CDR1 SGHRS and CDR2 YFSETQ come from the germline V gene. The V gene lost 6 bases and the J gene lost 0 bases, with 14 bases spanning the gap. This CDR3 spans 15 amino acids. In DNA form, the CDR3 reads TGCGCCAGCACTAGTGGTTCTACTAGCACAGATACGCAGTATTTT. It is translated as CASTSGSTSTDTQYF.